This T cell receptor beta chain was observed in a study of blood T cell repertoires in COVID-19. Study summary: The origin of the acute and convalescent COVID-19 samples was the United States, Italy and Spain. PBMCs, B-cell-depleted T cells, or T cells provided the cDNA or gDNA that made up the material.

The assay was immunoSEQ multiplex PCR, and TCRdb's table has in-frame clones only and misses some. The sample holds about 37,000 clones; about 80% are singletons and the top ten take around an eighth. The germline V gene has CDR1 SGHRS and CDR2 YFSETQ. Trimming took 4 bases from V and 6 from J; bases not matched to a gene: 12. The length of the CDR3 is 16 residues. Material: peripheral blood. This clonotype was obtained from a woman in her seventies with acute or convalescent COVID-19. The gene calls are TRBV5-1 and TRBJ2-7; 11 nucleotides align to TRBD2. The CDR3 bases are TGCGCCAGCAGCGGGGGGGCCGGGACTAGCGGATCCGAGCAGTACTTC. Encoded protein: CASSGGAGTSGSEQYF. Combining the CDR3 with reference TRBV5-1 and TRBJ2-7 gives the whole variable domain KAGVTQTPRYLIKTRGQQVTLSCSPISGHRSVSWYQQTPGQGLQFLFEYFSETQRNKGNFPGRFSGRQFSNSRSEMNVSTLELGDSALYLCASSGGAGTSGSEQYFGPGTRLTVT.